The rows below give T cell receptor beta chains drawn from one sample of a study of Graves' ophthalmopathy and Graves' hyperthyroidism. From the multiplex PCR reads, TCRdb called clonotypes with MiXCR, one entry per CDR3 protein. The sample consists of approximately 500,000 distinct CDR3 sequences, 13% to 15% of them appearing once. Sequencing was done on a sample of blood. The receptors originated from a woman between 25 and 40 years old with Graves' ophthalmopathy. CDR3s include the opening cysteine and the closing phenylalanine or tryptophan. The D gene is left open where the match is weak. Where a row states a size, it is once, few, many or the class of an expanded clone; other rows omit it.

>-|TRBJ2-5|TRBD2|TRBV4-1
CASSRVRASGFQETQYF
TGCGCCAGCAGCCGAGTTAGGGCTAGCGGGTTCCAAGAGACCCAGTACTTC
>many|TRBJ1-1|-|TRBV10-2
CASSDGSAAFF
TGTGCCAGCAGTGATGGGAGCGCAGCTTTCTTT
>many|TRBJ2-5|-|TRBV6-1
CASSESPGIETQYF
TGTGCCAGCAGTGAAAGTCCAGGGATTGAGACCCAGTACTTC
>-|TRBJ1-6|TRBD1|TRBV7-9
CASSTGQKLSPLHF
TGTGCCAGCAGCACGGGACAGAAACTTTCACCCCTCCACTTT
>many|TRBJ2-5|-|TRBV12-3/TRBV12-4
CASSLGIDQYF
TGTGCCAGCAGTTTAGGGATTGACCAGTACTTC
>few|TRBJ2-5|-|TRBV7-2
CASSLAPPLSSGQETQYF
TGTGCCAGCAGCTTAGCCCCCCCTTTGAGTAGCGGACAAGAGACCCAGTACTTC
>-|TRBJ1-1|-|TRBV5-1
CASSLQIMNTEAFF
TGCGCCAGCAGCTTACAGATAATGAACACTGAAGCTTTCTTT
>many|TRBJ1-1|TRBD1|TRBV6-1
CASNRDRGLTEAFF
TGTGCCAGCAACCGGGACAGGGGGCTCACTGAAGCTTTCTTT
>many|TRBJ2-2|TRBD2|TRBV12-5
CASGLWGGVVAGELFF
TGTGCTAGTGGTTTGTGGGGGGGAGTTGTCGCCGGGGAGCTGTTTTTT
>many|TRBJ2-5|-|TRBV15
CATSRDFGRGETQYF
TGTGCCACCAGCAGAGATTTCGGTAGGGGAGAGACCCAGTACTTC
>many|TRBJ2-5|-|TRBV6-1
CASSEVGFMETQYF
TGTGCCAGCAGTGAAGTGGGTTTTATGGAGACCCAGTACTTC
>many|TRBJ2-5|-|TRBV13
CASSLSQAPYQETQYF
TGTGCCAGCAGCTTAAGCCAGGCCCCGTACCAAGAGACCCAGTACTTC
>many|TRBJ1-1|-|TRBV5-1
CASSLAGDSEAFF
TGCGCCAGCAGCTTGGCGGGAGACAGTGAAGCTTTCTTT
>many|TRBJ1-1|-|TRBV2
CASRDHRAGNTEAFF
TGTGCCAGCAGAGATCACAGGGCCGGGAACACTGAAGCTTTCTTT
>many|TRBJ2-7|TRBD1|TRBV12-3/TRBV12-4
CASRPGQGANEQYF
TGTGCCAGCAGACCCGGACAGGGGGCGAACGAGCAGTACTTC
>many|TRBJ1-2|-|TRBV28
CASRESGRGYTF
TGTGCCAGCCGCGAATCGGGGAGGGGCTACACCTTC
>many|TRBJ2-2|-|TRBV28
CASSYRGSNTGELFF
TGTGCCAGCAGTTACCGGGGATCCAACACCGGGGAGCTGTTTTTT
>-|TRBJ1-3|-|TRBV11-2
CASSSSTGSIVTIYF
TGTGCCAGCAGCTCCAGCACAGGGTCGATCGTCACCATATATTTT
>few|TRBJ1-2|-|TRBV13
CASRPQGYGYGYTF
TGTGCCAGCAGACCGCAGGGATACGGCTATGGCTACACCTTC
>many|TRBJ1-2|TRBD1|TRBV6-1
CASSRGQDNYGYTF
TGTGCCAGCAGCCGCGGACAGGATAACTATGGCTACACCTTC
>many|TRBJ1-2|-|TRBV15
CATSGPTGANYGYTF
TGTGCCACCAGCGGTCCGACCGGGGCGAACTATGGCTACACCTTC
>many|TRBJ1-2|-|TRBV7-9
CASSFQEGSYTF
TGTGCCAGCAGCTTCCAGGAAGGCAGCTACACCTTC
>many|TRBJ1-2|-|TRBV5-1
CASSLGLRTDYGYTF
TGCGCCAGCAGCTTGGGACTCCGGACGGACTATGGCTACACCTTC
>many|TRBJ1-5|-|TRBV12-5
CASGYGGPRQPQHF
TGTGCTAGTGGTTATGGGGGACCTAGGCAGCCCCAGCATTTT
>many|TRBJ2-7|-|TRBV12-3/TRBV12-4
CASSHGSGEQYF
TGTGCCAGCAGCCACGGAAGTGGCGAGCAGTACTTC
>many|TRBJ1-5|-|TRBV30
CAWSVAGLSGNQPQHF
TGTGCCTGGAGTGTGGCAGGGTTAAGCGGCAATCAGCCCCAGCATTTT
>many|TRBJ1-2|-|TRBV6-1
CASRTDRWGYGYTF
TGTGCCAGCAGAACGGACCGGTGGGGCTATGGCTACACCTTC
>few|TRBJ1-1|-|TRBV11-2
CASSLDKISNTEAFF
TGTGCCAGCAGCTTAGACAAGATCTCGAACACTGAAGCTTTCTTT
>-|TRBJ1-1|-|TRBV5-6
CASSKGAGYTEAFF
TGTGCCAGCAGCAAGGGAGCCGGGTACACTGAAGCTTTCTTT
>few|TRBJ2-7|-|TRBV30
CATTGTKYEQYF
TGTGCCACCACCGGGACAAAGTACGAGCAGTACTTC
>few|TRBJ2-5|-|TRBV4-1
CASSQEATETQYF
TGCGCCAGCAGCCAAGAAGCGACGGAGACCCAGTACTTC
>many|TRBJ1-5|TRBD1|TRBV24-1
CATSLGGQGNQPQHF
TGTGCCACCAGCCTCGGCGGACAGGGCAATCAGCCCCAGCATTTT
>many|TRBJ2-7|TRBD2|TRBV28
CASSLRSSGAFYEQYF
TGTGCCAGCAGTTTGCGTAGTAGCGGGGCTTTCTACGAGCAGTACTTC
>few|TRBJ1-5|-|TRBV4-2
CASSQEQGRENQPQHF
TGTGCCAGCAGCCAAGAGCAGGGCAGGGAGAATCAGCCCCAGCATTTT
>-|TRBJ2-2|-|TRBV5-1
CASSIRPGQDTGELFF
TGCGCCAGCAGCATCCGACCGGGACAAGACACCGGGGAGCTGTTTTTT
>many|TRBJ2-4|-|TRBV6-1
CASGDGQLAKNIKYF
TGTGCCAGCGGGGACGGACAGCTAGCCAAAAACATTAAGTACTTC
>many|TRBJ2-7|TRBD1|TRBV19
CASSIGQGLAYEQYF
TGTGCCAGTAGTATAGGACAGGGCCTTGCCTACGAGCAGTACTTC
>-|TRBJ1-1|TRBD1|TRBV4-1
CASSHGQDMNTEAFF
TGCGCCAGCAGCCACGGACAGGACATGAACACTGAAGCTTTCTTT
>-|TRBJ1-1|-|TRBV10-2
CVSSDVNRVTEAFF
TGCGTCAGCAGTGACGTAAACAGGGTTACTGAAGCTTTCTTT
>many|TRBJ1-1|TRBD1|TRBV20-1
CSARKQGAGTEAFF
TGCAGTGCTAGGAAACAGGGGGCTGGGACTGAAGCTTTCTTT